This TCR beta chain was documented in a study of shared clonotypes between healthy human individuals. Only in-frame clones appear in the TCRdb table, and some are missing; sequencing was by immunoSEQ multiplex PCR. The sample gives about 2.3 million clones, about 92% of which show up once; under 0.45% is in the top ten. This clone is a singleton in its sample. The sample has other DNA sequences that encode this CDR3 too. Between the trimmed V and J ends, which lost 1 base and 4 bases, there was a span of 10 bases. This CDR3 has 14 amino acids. CDR1 is SGHTA, CDR2 FQGNSA, per germline. This chain joins TRBV7-2 and TRBJ1-2; tentative D call: TRBD1 (5 bases). This TCR came from a man aged 18 to 29 in good health. Some clones in this sample may be carry-over from other donors' samples. Source material: naive CD4+ T cells from PBMCs. Subset of the sample: CD45RA+ positively selected. The CDR3 sequence: CASSLGTGSYGYTF. CDR3 DNA sequence: TGTGCCAGCAGCTTAGGAACAGGATCCTATGGCTACACCTTC. Looking up the rest from reference TRBV7-2 and TRBJ1-2 gives the full variable domain: GAGVSQSPSNKVTEKGKDVELRCDPISGHTALYWYRQSLGQGLEFLIYFQGNSAPDKSGLPSDRFSAERTGGSVSTLTIQRTQQEDSAVYLCASSLGTGSYGYTFGSGTRLTVV.